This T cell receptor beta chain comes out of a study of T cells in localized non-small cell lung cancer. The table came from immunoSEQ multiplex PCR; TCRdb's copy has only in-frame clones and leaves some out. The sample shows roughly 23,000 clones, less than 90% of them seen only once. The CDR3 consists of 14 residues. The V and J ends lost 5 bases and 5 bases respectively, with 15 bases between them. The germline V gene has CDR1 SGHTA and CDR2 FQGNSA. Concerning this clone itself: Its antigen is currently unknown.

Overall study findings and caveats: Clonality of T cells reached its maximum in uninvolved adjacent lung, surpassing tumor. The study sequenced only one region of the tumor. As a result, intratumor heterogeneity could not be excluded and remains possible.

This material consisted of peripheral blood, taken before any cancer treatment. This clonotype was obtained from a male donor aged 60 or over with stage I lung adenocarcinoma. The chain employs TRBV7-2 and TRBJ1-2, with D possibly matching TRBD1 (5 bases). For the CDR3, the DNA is TGTGCCAGCAGCCTCCGGGACCCCCTTTATGGCTACACCTTC. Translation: CASSLRDPLYGYTF.